These 15 T cell receptor beta chains were all obtained from the same sample, sequenced in a study of vaccination effects on CD4 cells after COVID-19. These receptors have no identified antigens. Data came from immunoSEQ multiplex PCR; TCRdb stores just in-frame clones and leaves some out. The sample lists tens of thousands of clones, just over 75% occurring once. Culture proceeded for more than 8 days, and CD4+ T cells were then isolated. Confirmation by PCR established that the person had SARS-CoV-2 infection between March and December 2020. Subjects were given two BNT162b2 or mRNA-1273 vaccine doses. The sample in question was CD4+ T cells from PBMCs cultured without peptide, obtained after COVID-19 vaccination. The receptors were sampled from a human donor who had a prior SARS-CoV-2 infection.

This clone came up a few times. V is TRBV28 and J is TRBJ1-2; D might be TRBD1 (6 bases). The CDR3 runs 15 residues. Trimming shortened V by 2 bases and J by 4 bases, and 14 bases separated the two germline ends. Looked up from germline, CDR1 is MDHEN and CDR2 is SYDVKM. The CDR3 spells CASSLVAGDPYGYTF. As DNA, the CDR3 is TGTGCCAGCAGTTTAGTGGCAGGGGACCCCTATGGCTACACCTTC.

V is TRBV27 and J is TRBJ2-7; 7 bases line up with TRBD1. The CDR3 runs 16 residues. CDR1 MNHEY and CDR2 SMNVEV come from the germline V gene (reference sequence). After removal of 4 bases from V and 2 bases from J, the junction contained 11 bases not matched to a gene. The DNA of the CDR3 is TGTGCCAGCAGTTCACCGGGACAGAGGGGAACCTACGAGCAGTACTTC. The encoded protein is CASSSPGQRGTYEQYF.

The J gene is TRBJ2-3, the V gene TRBV5-8, with D possibly being TRBD1 or TRBD2 (5 bases each). This CDR3 comprises 14 residues. In germline, CDR1 is SGHTS, CDR2 YDEGEE. Trimming shortened V by 0 bases and J by 4 bases, and 9 bases separated the two germline ends. The DNA of the CDR3 is TGTGCCAGCAGCTTGGGGGGGTCGTCAGATACGCAGTATTTT. It is translated as CASSLGGSSDTQYF.

The chain joins TRBV11-3 to TRBJ2-3; D might be TRBD1 or TRBD2, each matching 6 bases. The CDR3 totals 16 residues. Trimming cost V 2 bases and J 0 bases, with 12 bases left between them. Per the germline V gene, CDR1 is SGHNT and CDR2 is YENEEA. Here the CDR3 DNA reads TGTGCCAGCAGCTTAATTACGGGGGCCAGCACAGATACGCAGTATTTT. It encodes CASSLITGASTDTQYF.

This chain joins TRBV14 and TRBJ2-1, with TRBD2 identical over 10 bases. This CDR3 has 15 residues. From germline, CDR1 is SGHDN and CDR2 FVKESK. With V trimmed by 4 bases and J by 3 bases, 3 bases remained unmatched. The CDR3 sequence: CASSPGLAVYNEQFF. In DNA, the CDR3 is TGTGCCAGCAGCCCTGGACTAGCGGTCTACAATGAGCAGTTCTTC.

This clone was picked up a small number of times. The chain couples TRBV30 to TRBJ1-6, with D possibly TRBD1 on 5 matching bases. The germline gives CDR1 GTSNPN, CDR2 SVGIG (reference sequence). Trimming took 4 bases from V and 8 from J, leaving 12 bases between them. The CDR3 contains 13 residues. This CDR3 reads CAWMQQVHSPLHF. The CDR3 nucleotides read TGTGCCTGGATGCAACAGGTGCATTCACCCCTCCACTTT.

CDR3 residues: CASSSGPRGNEQYF. For the CDR3, the DNA is TGTGCCAGCAGCTCCGGGCCGCGAGGGAACGAGCAGTACTTC. This chain links TRBV21-1 with TRBJ2-7; the table gives TRBD2 as D, unverified against the DNA. TRBV21-1 is tagged as a pseudogene. CDR3 length: 14 amino acids.

The V gene is TRBV7-9, the J gene TRBJ1-1; 8 positions agree with TRBD1. The ends lost 1 base at V and 0 bases at J; junction bases unmatched: 7. In germline, CDR1 is SEHNR, CDR2 FQNEAQ (reference sequence). This CDR3 has 17 residues. The CDR3 coding sequence is TGTGCCAGCAGCTTAGTAGTGACAGGGGCTCTGAACACTGAAGCTTTCTTT. Amino acids: CASSLVVTGALNTEAFF.

The chain carries TRBV7-6 and TRBJ2-5, with unresolved D. Trimming took 5 bases from V and 5 from J, leaving 12 bases between them. The CDR3 loop spans 13 amino acids. Looked up from germline, CDR1 is SGHVS and CDR2 is FNYEAQ. CDR3 DNA sequence: TGTGCCAGCAGCCCCCGACCTGACGAGACCCAGTACTTC. Its translation: CASSPRPDETQYF.

V gene TRBV5-4 combines with J gene TRBJ1-3; D is undetermined. The germline CDR1 and CDR2 sequences are SGHNT and YYREEE (reference sequence). Trimming left V 1 base short and J 0 bases short, with 11 bases between. The CDR3 length is 16 residues. The CDR3 is CASSLWQPISGNTIYF. CDR3 nucleotides: TGTGCCAGCAGCTTGTGGCAGCCAATCTCTGGAAACACCATATATTTT. Full variable domain (remainder filled in from reference TRBV5-4 and TRBJ1-3): ETGVTQSPTHLIKTRGQQVTLRCSSQSGHNTVSWYQQALGQGPQFIFQYYREEENGRGNFPPRFSGLQFPNYSSELNVNALELDDSALYLCASSLWQPISGNTIYFGEGSWLTVV.

This clone occurred a few times. This chain connects TRBV28 to TRBJ2-7; 9 positions match TRBD1. Looked up from germline, CDR1 is MDHEN and CDR2 is SYDVKM. The ends lost 5 bases at V and 0 bases at J; junction bases unmatched: 14. The CDR3 has 18 residues. CDR3 nucleotide sequence: TGTGCCAGCAGTCCCCGGACAGGGGCTAGCGAGACCTCCTACGAGCAGTACTTC. As protein: CASSPRTGASETSYEQYF.

The chain couples TRBV9 to TRBJ2-2, with 8 bases aligning to TRBD2. From germline, CDR1 is SGDLS and CDR2 YYNGEE. The CDR3 length is 17 residues. The junction had 13 bases not matched to a gene; V was cut back by 2 bases and J by 7 bases. The CDR3 DNA reads as TGTGCCAGCAGCGTGGGGATTGTGCGGGAGGAGGACGGGGAGCTGTTTTTT. This sequence encodes CASSVGIVREEDGELFF.

The chain recombines TRBV7-2 with TRBJ2-7, with D possibly being TRBD2 (6 bases). Between the trimmed V and J ends, which lost 5 bases and 6 bases, there was a span of 17 bases. The CDR3 runs to 14 residues. The germline gives CDR1 SGHTA, CDR2 FQGNSA. CDR3 in DNA: TGTGCCAGCAGCCGGGACTTCCACCTGGGCGAGCAGTACTTC. As protein: CASSRDFHLGEQYF.

This chain uses TRBV15 with TRBJ2-7, with D uncertain. This CDR3 comprises 14 residues. With 3 bases removed from V and 4 bases from J, the gap between germline ends came to 13 bases. CDR1 and CDR2 (germline): LNHNV, YYDKDF (reference sequence). DNA of the CDR3: TGTGCCACCAGCAGGAAAGGTGGGGTATACGAGCAGTACTTC. Protein: CATSRKGGVYEQYF.

The genes are TRBV7-9 and TRBJ1-4; 7 nucleotides align to TRBD1. CDR3 length equals 15 residues. Germline V gives CDR1 SEHNR, CDR2 FQNEAQ (reference sequence). V was clipped by 4 bases and J by 7 bases; unmatched bases: 9. CDR3 protein: CASSSPQGSFEKLFF. The CDR3 region has the DNA TGTGCCAGCAGCTCCCCACAGGGGTCCTTTGAAAAACTGTTTTTT.